This TCR beta chain was identified in a study of STAT5B mutations in CD4+ large granular lymphocyte leukemia. About the research overall: Among healthy controls, a particular HLA allele went with more CDR3 'QG' motifs. General study results and limits: No patients shared main leukemic clonotypes, though roughly 23% appeared at low frequency elsewhere. CD4-sorted patient repertoires seemed more clonal than healthy CD4+ repertoires.

V lost 6 bases and J lost 13, with 17 bases in between. Germline V CDR1 and CDR2: SGHTS, YDEGEE. The CDR3 has 11 amino acids. Note on this clone: Its antigen is not known.

The protocol was immunoSEQ multiplex PCR, while the TCRdb copy is restricted to in-frame clones and leaves out a portion. In the table there are some 30,000 clones, roughly 74% of which are singletons. The sequenced sample consisted of CD4+ T cells from blood buffy coats. The receptor comes from a human donor in good health. V and J are TRBV5-8 and TRBJ2-7, with D possibly matching TRBD1 (5 bases). This CDR3 reads CASTRAQGIYF. For the CDR3, the DNA is TGTGCCAGCACTCGGGCGCAGGGAATCTACTTC.